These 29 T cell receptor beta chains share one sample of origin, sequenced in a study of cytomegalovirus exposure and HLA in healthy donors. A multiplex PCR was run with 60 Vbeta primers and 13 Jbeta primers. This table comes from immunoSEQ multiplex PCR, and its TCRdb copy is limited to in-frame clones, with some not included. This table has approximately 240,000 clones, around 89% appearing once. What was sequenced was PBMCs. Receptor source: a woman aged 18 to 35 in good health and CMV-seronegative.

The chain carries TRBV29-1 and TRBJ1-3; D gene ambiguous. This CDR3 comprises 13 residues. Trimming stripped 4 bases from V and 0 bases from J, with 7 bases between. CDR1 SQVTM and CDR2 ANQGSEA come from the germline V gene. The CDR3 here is CSVVTNSGNTIYF. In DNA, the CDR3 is TGCAGCGTTGTCACAAACTCTGGAAACACCATATATTTT.

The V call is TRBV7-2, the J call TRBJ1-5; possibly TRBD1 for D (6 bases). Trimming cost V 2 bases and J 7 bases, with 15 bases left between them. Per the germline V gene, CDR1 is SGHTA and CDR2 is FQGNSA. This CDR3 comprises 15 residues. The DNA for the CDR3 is TGTGCCAGCAGCTTACGGGGGGCGCGGGGCCAGCCCCAGCATTTT. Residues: CASSLRGARGQPQHF. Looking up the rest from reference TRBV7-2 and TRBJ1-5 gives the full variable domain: GAGVSQSPSNKVTEKGKDVELRCDPISGHTALYWYRQSLGQGLEFLIYFQGNSAPDKSGLPSDRFSAERTGGSVSTLTIQRTQQEDSAVYLCASSLRGARGQPQHFGDGTRLSIL.

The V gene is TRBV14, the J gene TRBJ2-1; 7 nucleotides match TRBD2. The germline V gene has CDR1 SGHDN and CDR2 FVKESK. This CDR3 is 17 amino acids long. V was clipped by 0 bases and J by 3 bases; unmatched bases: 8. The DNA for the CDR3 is TGTGCCAGCAGCCAAGATCTTGAGCGGGACCTCTACAATGAGCAGTTCTTC. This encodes CASSQDLERDLYNEQFF.

This chain's CDR3 is CSVARQGTGTQYF. The CDR3 DNA sequence: TGCAGCGTCGCAAGACAGGGGACTGGTACGCAGTATTTT. The rearrangement joins TRBV29-1 to TRBJ2-3, with 8 bases aligning to TRBD1. The V gene end was trimmed by 6 bases and the J gene end by 8 bases; junction bases not matched to a gene: 10. Germline CDR1 reads SQVTM; CDR2 reads ANQGSEA. The CDR3 has 13 amino acids.

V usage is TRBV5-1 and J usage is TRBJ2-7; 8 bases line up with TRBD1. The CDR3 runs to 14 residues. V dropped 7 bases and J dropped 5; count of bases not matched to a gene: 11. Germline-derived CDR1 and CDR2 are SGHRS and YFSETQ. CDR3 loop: CASAYRTGIDEQYF. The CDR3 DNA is TGCGCCAGCGCCTACCGGACAGGGATCGACGAGCAGTACTTC.

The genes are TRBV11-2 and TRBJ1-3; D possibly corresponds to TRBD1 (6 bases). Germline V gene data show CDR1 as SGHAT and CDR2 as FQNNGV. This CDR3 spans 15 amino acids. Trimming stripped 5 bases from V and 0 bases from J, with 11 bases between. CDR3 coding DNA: TGTGCCAGCAGCATCACAGGGAACTCTGGAAACACCATATATTTT. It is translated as CASSITGNSGNTIYF.

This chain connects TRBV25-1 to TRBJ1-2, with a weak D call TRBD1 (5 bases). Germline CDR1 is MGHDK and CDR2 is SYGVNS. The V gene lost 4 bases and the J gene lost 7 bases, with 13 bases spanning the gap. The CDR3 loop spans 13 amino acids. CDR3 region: CASSVGQGPGYTF. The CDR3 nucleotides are TGTGCCAGCAGTGTGGGGCAGGGCCCTGGCTACACCTTC.

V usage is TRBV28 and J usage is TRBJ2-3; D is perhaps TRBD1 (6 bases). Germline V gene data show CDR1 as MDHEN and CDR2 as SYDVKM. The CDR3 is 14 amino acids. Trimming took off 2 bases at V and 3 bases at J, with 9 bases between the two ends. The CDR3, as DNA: TGTGCCAGCAGTTTAGCACAGGGAACAGATACGCAGTATTTT. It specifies CASSLAQGTDTQYF.

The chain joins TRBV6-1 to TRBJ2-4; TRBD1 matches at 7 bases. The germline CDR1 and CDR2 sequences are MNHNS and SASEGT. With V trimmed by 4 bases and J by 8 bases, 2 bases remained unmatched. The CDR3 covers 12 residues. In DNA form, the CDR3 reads TGTGCCAGCAGTGTCACAGGGGACATTCAGTACTTC. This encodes CASSVTGDIQYF.

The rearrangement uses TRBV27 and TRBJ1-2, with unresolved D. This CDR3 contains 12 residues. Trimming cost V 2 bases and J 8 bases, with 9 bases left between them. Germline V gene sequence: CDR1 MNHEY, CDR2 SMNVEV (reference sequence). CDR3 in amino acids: CASSLIGGGYTF. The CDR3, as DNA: TGTGCCAGCAGTTTAATTGGCGGGGGCTACACCTTC.

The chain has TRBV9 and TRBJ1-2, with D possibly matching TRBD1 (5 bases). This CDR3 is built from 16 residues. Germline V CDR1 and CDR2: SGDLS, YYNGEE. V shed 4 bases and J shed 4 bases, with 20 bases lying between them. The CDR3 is CASSSSGRGLAYGYTF. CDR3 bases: TGTGCCAGCAGCTCGAGCGGACGGGGACTGGCCTATGGCTACACCTTC.

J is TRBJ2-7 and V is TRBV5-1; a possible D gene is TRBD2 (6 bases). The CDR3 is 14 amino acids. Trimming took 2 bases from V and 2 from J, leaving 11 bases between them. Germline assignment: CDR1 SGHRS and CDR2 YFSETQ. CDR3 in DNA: TGCGCCAGCAGCTTTAGCGGTTCAACCTACGAGCAGTACTTC. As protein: CASSFSGSTYEQYF.

The chain's CDR3 is CASSPLGGNYGYTF. CDR3 nucleotides: TGTGCCAGCAGCCCGCTGGGGGGTAACTATGGCTACACCTTC. J is TRBJ1-2 and V is TRBV7-9; weak D call: TRBD1 (5 bases). This CDR3 spans 14 amino acids. With 5 bases removed from V and 1 base from J, the gap between germline ends came to 11 bases. The germline gives CDR1 SEHNR, CDR2 FQNEAQ (reference sequence).

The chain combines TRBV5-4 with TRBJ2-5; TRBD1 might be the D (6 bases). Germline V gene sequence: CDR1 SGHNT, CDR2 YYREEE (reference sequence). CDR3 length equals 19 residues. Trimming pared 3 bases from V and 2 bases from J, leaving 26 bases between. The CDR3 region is CASSSGQNPPGQTQETQYF. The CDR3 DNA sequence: TGTGCCAGCAGCTCCGGACAAAACCCCCCAGGACAGACACAAGAGACCCAGTACTTC. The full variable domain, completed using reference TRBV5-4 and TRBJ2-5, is ETGVTQSPTHLIKTRGQQVTLRCSSQSGHNTVSWYQQALGQGPQFIFQYYREEENGRGNFPPRFSGLQFPNYSSELNVNALELDDSALYLCASSSGQNPPGQTQETQYFGPGTRLLVL.

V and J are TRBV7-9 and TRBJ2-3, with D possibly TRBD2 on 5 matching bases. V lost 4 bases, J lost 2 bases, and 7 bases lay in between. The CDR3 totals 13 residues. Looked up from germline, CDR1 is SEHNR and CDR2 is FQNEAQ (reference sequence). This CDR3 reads CASSWETTDTQYF. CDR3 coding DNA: TGTGCCAGCAGCTGGGAGACCACAGATACGCAGTATTTT.

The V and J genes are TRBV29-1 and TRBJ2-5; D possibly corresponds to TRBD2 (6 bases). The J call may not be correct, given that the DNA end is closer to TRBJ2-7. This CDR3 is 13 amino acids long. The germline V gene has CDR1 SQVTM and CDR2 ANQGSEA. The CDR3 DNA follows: TGCAGCGTCACCGGGACGGGGGTGAACGAGCAGTACTTC. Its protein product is CSVTGTGVNEQYF.

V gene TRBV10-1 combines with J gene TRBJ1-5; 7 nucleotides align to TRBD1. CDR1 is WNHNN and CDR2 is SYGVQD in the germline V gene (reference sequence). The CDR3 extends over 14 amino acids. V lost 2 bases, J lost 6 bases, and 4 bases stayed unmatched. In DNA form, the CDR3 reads TGCGCCAGCAGTGAGAGGGGGCAGTGTCAGCCCCAGCATTTT. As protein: CASSERGQCQPQHF.

The CDR3: CANRQGASYEQYF. CDR3 DNA: TGTGCCAACCGACAGGGCGCCTCCTACGAGCAGTACTTC. The rearrangement uses TRBV2 and TRBJ2-7; the match to TRBD1 covers 7 bases. Losses at the gene ends were 10 bases for V and 0 bases for J; bases not matched to a gene: 6. CDR3 length: 13 residues. Germline V gene data show CDR1 as SNHLY and CDR2 as FYNNEI.

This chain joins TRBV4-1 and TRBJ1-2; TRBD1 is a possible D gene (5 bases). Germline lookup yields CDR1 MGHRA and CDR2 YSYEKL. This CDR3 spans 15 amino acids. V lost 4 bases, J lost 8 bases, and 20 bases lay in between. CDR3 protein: CASSPALQGERGYTF. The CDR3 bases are TGCGCCAGCAGCCCAGCGTTGCAGGGCGAAAGGGGCTACACCTTC.

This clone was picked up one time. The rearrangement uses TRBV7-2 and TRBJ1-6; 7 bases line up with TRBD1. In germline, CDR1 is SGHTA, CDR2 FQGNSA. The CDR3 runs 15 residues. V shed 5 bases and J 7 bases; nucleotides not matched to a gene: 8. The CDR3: CASSGHRGANSPLHF. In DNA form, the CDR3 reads TGTGCCAGCAGCGGACACAGGGGCGCGAATTCACCCCTCCACTTT.

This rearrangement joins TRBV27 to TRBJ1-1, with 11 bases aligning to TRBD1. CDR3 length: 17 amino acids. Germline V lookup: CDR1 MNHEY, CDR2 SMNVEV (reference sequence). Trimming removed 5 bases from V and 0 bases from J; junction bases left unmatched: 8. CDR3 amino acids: CASSPRTGGNMNTEAFF. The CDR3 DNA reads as TGTGCCAGCAGTCCAAGGACAGGGGGCAATATGAACACTGAAGCTTTCTTT.

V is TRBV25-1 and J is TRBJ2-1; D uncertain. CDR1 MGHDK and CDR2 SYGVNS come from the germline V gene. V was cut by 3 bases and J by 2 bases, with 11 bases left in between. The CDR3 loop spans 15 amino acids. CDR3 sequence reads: CASSEVVRTYNEQFF. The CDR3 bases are TGTGCCAGCAGTGAGGTAGTGAGAACCTACAATGAGCAGTTCTTC.

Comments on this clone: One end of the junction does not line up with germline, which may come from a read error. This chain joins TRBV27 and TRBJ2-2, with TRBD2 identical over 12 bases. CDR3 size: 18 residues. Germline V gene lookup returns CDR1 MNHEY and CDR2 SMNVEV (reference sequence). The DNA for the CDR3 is TGTGCCAGCAACGCGTCTAGCGGGAGGGCCAAGGACACCGGGGAGCTGTCTTTT. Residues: CASNASSGRAKDTGELSF.

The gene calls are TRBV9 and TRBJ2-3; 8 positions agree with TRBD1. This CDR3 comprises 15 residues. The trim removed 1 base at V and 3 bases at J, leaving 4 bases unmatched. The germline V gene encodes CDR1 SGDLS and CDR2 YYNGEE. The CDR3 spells CASSVRQGATDTQYF. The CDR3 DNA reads TGTGCCAGCAGCGTAAGGCAGGGGGCGACAGATACGCAGTATTTT.

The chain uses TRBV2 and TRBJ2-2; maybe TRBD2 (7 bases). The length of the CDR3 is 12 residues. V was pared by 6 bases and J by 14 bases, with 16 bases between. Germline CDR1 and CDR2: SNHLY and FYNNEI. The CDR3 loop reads CASRGNREGLFF. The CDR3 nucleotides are TGTGCCAGCAGGGGAAACAGGGAGGGTCTGTTTTTT. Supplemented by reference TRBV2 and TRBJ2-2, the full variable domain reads EPEVTQTPSHQVTQMGQEVILRCVPISNHLYFYWYRQILGQKVEFLVSFYNNEISEKSEIFDDQFSVERPDGSNFTLKIRSTKLEDSAMYFCASRGNREGLFFGEGSRLTVL.

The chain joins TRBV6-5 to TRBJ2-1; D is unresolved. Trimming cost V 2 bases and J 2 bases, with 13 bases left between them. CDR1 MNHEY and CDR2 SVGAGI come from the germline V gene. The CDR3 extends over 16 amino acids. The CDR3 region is CASSYAPSVAYNEQFF. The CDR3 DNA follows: TGTGCCAGCAGTTACGCCCCTTCGGTGGCCTACAATGAGCAGTTCTTC.

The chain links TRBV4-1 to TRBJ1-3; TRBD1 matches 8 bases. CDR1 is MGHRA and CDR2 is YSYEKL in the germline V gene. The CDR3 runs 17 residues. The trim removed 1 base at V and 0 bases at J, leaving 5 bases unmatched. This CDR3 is CASSQAGQGTSGNTIYF. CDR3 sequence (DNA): TGCGCCAGCAGCCAAGCAGGACAGGGAACCTCTGGAAACACCATATATTTT.

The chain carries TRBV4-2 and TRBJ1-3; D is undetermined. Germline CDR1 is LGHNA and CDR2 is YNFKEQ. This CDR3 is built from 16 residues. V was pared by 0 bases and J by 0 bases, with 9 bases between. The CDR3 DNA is TGTGCCAGCAGCCAAGAAGCGGTAAGCTCTGGAAACACCATATATTTT. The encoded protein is CASSQEAVSSGNTIYF.

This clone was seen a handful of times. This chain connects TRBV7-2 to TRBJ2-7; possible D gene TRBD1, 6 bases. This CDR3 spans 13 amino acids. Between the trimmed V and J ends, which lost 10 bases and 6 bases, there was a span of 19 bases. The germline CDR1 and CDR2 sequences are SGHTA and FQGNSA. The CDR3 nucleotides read TGTGCCACCACAGGGTCTATACTGGGCGAGCAGTACTTC. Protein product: CATTGSILGEQYF.